The 26 T cell receptor beta chains below come from one sample, sequenced in a study of blood T cell repertoires in COVID-19. Data came from immunoSEQ multiplex PCR; TCRdb stores just in-frame clones and leaves some out. This sample yields some 110,000 clones, of which around four fifths are seen a single time; approximately 5.9% belongs to the top ten. Sequencing input: peripheral blood. The receptors were gathered from a man older than 75 with COVID-19, enrolled during active disease.

This rearrangement joins TRBV7-8 to TRBJ2-7; TRBD1 matches 9 bases. V was clipped by 1 base and J by 0 bases; unmatched bases: 7. CDR1 and CDR2 from the germline V gene are SGHVS and FQNEAQ. The CDR3 sequence is 17 residues long. CDR3 in amino acids: CASSLVSGTGYSYEQYF. Written as DNA, the CDR3 is TGTGCCAGCAGCTTAGTGAGTGGGACAGGGTACTCCTACGAGCAGTACTTC.

The chain joins TRBV5-6 to TRBJ1-1, with 7 bases identical to TRBD1. The CDR3 is 13 amino acids. Looked up from germline, CDR1 is SGHDT and CDR2 is YYEEEE. The trim removed 4 bases at V and 5 bases at J, leaving 5 bases unmatched. CDR3 nucleotide sequence: TGTGCCAGCAGCACGGGACAGAAGACTGAAGCTTTCTTT. It codes for CASSTGQKTEAFF.

The chain couples TRBV11-1 to TRBJ1-6, with TRBD1 identical over 9 bases. Germline CDR1 is SGHAT and CDR2 is FQDESV (reference sequence). Trimming removed 3 bases from V and 9 bases from J; junction bases left unmatched: 3. The CDR3 length is 14 residues. CDR3: CASSFVQGASPLHF. Here the CDR3 DNA reads TGTGCCAGCAGCTTTGTACAGGGGGCTTCACCCCTCCACTTT. Supplemented by reference TRBV11-1 and TRBJ1-6, the full variable domain reads EAEVAQSPRYKITEKSQAVAFWCDPISGHATLYWYRQILGQGPELLVQFQDESVVDDSQLPKDRFSAERLKGVDSTLKIQPAELGDSAMYLCASSFVQGASPLHFGNGTRLTVT.

This clone was counted between two and nine times. The V call is TRBV7-3, the J call TRBJ1-5; TRBD1 might be the D (5 bases). From germline, CDR1 is SGHTA and CDR2 FQGTGA. V was trimmed by 2 bases and J by 7 bases, leaving 12 bases between them. The CDR3 length is 14 residues. As DNA, the CDR3 is TGTGCCAGCAGCTTACAGGGTTATATCCAGCCCCAGCATTTT. Translation gives CASSLQGYIQPQHF.

This clone was detected ten times or more. This chain connects TRBV25-1 to TRBJ1-6, with D uncertain. Trimming took 4 bases from V and 7 from J, leaving 8 bases between them. Germline V gene sequence: CDR1 MGHDK, CDR2 SYGVNS. The CDR3 is 13 amino acids. The CDR3 bases are TGTGCCAGCAGTGTTTCAACAAATTCACCCCTCCACTTT. It translates to CASSVSTNSPLHF. Drawing the rest from reference TRBV25-1 and TRBJ1-6, the complete variable domain is EADIYQTPRYLVIGTGKKITLECSQTMGHDKMYWYQQDPGMELHLIHYSYGVNSTEKGDLSSESTVSRIRTEHFPLTLESARPSHTSQYLCASSVSTNSPLHFGNGTRLTVT.

V and J are TRBV28 and TRBJ1-3; D may be TRBD1 (6 bases). In germline, CDR1 is MDHEN, CDR2 SYDVKM. Trimming shortened V by 7 bases and J by 5 bases, and 15 bases separated the two germline ends. CDR3 length: 14 amino acids. DNA for the CDR3: TGTGCCAGCAAGAAGGGACAATCACGAAACACCATATATTTT. Its protein is CASKKGQSRNTIYF.

The V gene is TRBV7-3, the J gene TRBJ2-1, with a tentative D call TRBD2 (6 bases). Trimming shortened V by 4 bases and J by 10 bases, and 14 bases separated the two germline ends. Per germline, CDR1 SGHTA and CDR2 FQGTGA. The CDR3 is made up of 13 amino acids. DNA of the CDR3: TGTGCCAGCAGCTCCCGGGACGGACTAGAGCAGTTCTTC. As protein: CASSSRDGLEQFF.

J is TRBJ2-3 and V is TRBV9; TRBD1 matches at 7 bases. Germline CDR1 is SGDLS and CDR2 is YYNGEE. This CDR3 spans 15 amino acids. Trimming cost V 2 bases and J 5 bases; bases outside gene matches: 8. The DNA for the CDR3 is TGTGCCAGCAGCGTTAGACAGGGTGTGAGAGATACGCAGTATTTT. Amino acid sequence: CASSVRQGVRDTQYF. The variable domain in full, with the rest retrieved from reference TRBV9 and TRBJ2-3, is DSGVTQTPKHLITATGQRVTLRCSPRSGDLSVYWYQQSLDQGLQFLIQYYNGEERAKGNILERFSAQQFPDLHSELNLSSLELGDSALYFCASSVRQGVRDTQYFGPGTRLTVL.

The chain uses TRBV28 and TRBJ2-2; 12 nucleotides match TRBD2. This CDR3 has 16 amino acids. Germline CDR1 MDHEN, CDR2 SYDVKM. V shed 4 bases, J shed 11 bases, and the junction held 11 bases outside the gene matches. The CDR3 loop is CASSSAPGLAGQELFF. CDR3 nucleotide sequence: TGTGCCAGCAGTTCCGCCCCGGGACTAGCGGGCCAAGAGCTGTTTTTT.

This clone was counted once. V and J are TRBV4-2 and TRBJ1-3; D is ambiguous. Per the germline V gene, CDR1 is LGHNA and CDR2 is YNFKEQ. V lost 0 bases to trimming and J lost 0 bases, with 6 bases between them. The CDR3 is 15 residues long. This CDR3 reads CASSQEVSSGNTIYF. CDR3 nucleotides: TGTGCCAGCAGCCAAGAAGTCAGCTCTGGAAACACCATATATTTT.

This chain connects TRBV3-1 (or the pseudogene TRBV3-2) to TRBJ1-5; no definite D call. Germline assignment: CDR1 LGHDT and CDR2 YNNKEL (reference sequence). V was trimmed by 4 bases and J by 10 bases, leaving 14 bases between them. CDR3 length: 13 residues. The CDR3 bases are TGTGCCAGCAGCCTGGATCGCGGGCTACCCCAGCATTTT. It encodes CASSLDRGLPQHF.

V and J are TRBV4-3 and TRBJ2-1; a weak D match, TRBD2 (6 bases). Germline V gene data show CDR1 as LGHNA and CDR2 as YSLEER. The CDR3 has 13 amino acids. Trimming left V 0 bases short and J 15 bases short, with 15 bases between. Written as DNA, the CDR3 is TGCGCCAGCAGCCAAGAGTGGAGGGATATAGTGTTCTTC. Its translation: CASSQEWRDIVFF.

This chain joins TRBV28 and TRBJ2-3; 13 bases agree with TRBD2. J gave up 6 bases and V 5 bases, and 8 bases lay outside the gene matches. Germline V gene sequence: CDR1 MDHEN, CDR2 SYDVKM. The length of the CDR3 is 16 residues. Here the CDR3 reads CASSLTSGRAGDTQYF. In nucleotides, the CDR3 is TGTGCCAGCAGTCTAACTAGCGGGAGGGCCGGGGATACGCAGTATTTT. Supplemented by reference TRBV28 and TRBJ2-3, the full variable domain reads DVKVTQSSRYLVKRTGEKVFLECVQDMDHENMFWYRQDPGLGLRLIYFSYDVKMKEKGDIPEGYSVSREKKERFSLILESASTNQTSMYLCASSLTSGRAGDTQYFGPGTRLTVL.

V is TRBV20-1 and J is TRBJ1-3, with D unresolved. Germline assignment: CDR1 DFQATT and CDR2 SNEGSKA (reference sequence). V was trimmed by 6 bases and J by 2 bases, leaving 20 bases between them. The CDR3 contains 16 residues. The CDR3 DNA follows: TGCAGTGCCAGTGCTGGGCCCCCTGGCGCTGGAAACACCATATATTTT. Its translation is CSASAGPPGAGNTIYF.

CDR3 coding DNA: TGTGCCAGCAGTTTATGGGACAGGGGTTCACCCCTCCACTTT. Protein: CASSLWDRGSPLHF. This sequence joins TRBV28 and TRBJ1-6; 9 nucleotides agree with TRBD1. Germline CDR1 and CDR2: MDHEN and SYDVKM. The CDR3 has 14 amino acids. V shed 0 bases, J shed 9 bases, and the junction held 0 bases outside the gene matches.

V gene TRBV7-9 combines with J gene TRBJ1-3, with TRBD1 matching over 7 bases. This CDR3 is 13 amino acids long. Germline V gene data show CDR1 as SEHNR and CDR2 as FQNEAQ (reference sequence). The J segment lost 4 bases and the V segment lost 6 bases, leaving 3 bases of the junction unmatched. CDR3 loop: CASREDRGNTIYF. CDR3 DNA sequence: TGTGCCAGCAGGGAGGACAGGGGAAACACCATATATTTT.

The chain is built from TRBV23-1 and TRBJ2-5, with TRBD1 matching over 7 bases. TRBV23-1 is filed as an ORF, its function uncertain. This CDR3 region has 19 residues. The V and J ends lost 0 bases and 0 bases, in that order; junction bases with no gene match: 13. The CDR3 region has the DNA TGCGCCAGCAGTCAATCCATAGGGGGCGAGAAAAAGTACCAAGAGACCCAGTACTTC. The encoded protein is CASSQSIGGEKKYQETQYF.

The chain uses TRBV2 and TRBJ2-7, with a weak D call TRBD1 (6 bases). The V gene's germline CDR1 is SNHLY and CDR2 FYNNEI. This CDR3 contains 12 residues. With 11 bases removed from V and 3 bases from J, the gap between germline ends came to 14 bases. The CDR3 sequence: CASLQGIYEQYF. The CDR3, as DNA: TGTGCCTCCTTACAGGGTATCTACGAGCAGTACTTC.

V is TRBV9 and J is TRBJ2-7; no definite D call. V lost 0 bases and J 0 bases, leaving 10 bases between the germline ends. The CDR3 has 15 amino acids. Per the germline V gene, CDR1 is SGDLS and CDR2 is YYNGEE. The CDR3 region is CASSVDDVYSYEQYF. DNA for the CDR3: TGTGCCAGCAGCGTAGATGATGTCTACTCCTACGAGCAGTACTTC.

This sequence joins TRBV4-2 and TRBJ2-7; 11 bases map to TRBD2. The V and J ends lost 1 base and 6 bases, in that order; junction bases with no gene match: 8. This CDR3 comprises 16 residues. Germline V lookup: CDR1 LGHNA, CDR2 YNFKEQ. CDR3 loop: CASSQGTIAGGLEQYF. The CDR3 coding sequence is TGTGCCAGCAGCCAAGGGACTATAGCGGGAGGGCTCGAGCAGTACTTC.

The chain couples TRBV11-1 to TRBJ2-1; D remains ambiguous. The CDR3 length is 13 residues. Germline loops: CDR1 SGHAT, CDR2 FQDESV (reference sequence). Trimming took 5 bases from V and 3 from J, leaving 8 bases between them. This chain's CDR3 is CASSQHLYNEQFF. DNA of the CDR3: TGTGCCAGCAGCCAACACCTCTACAATGAGCAGTTCTTC.

The rearrangement links TRBV5-5 to TRBJ1-4, with a possible D match to TRBD1 (6 bases). Germline CDR1 is SGHKS and CDR2 is YYEKEE (reference sequence). The CDR3 is 14 residues long. V lost 0 bases and J lost 4, with 7 bases in between. The CDR3 DNA reads as TGTGCCAGCAGCTTGGGGACAGTTAATGAAAAACTGTTTTTT. This translates into CASSLGTVNEKLFF.

This clone is a singleton in its sample. The rearrangement links TRBV19 to TRBJ1-1; 10 nucleotides line up with TRBD1. Germline values: CDR1 LNHDA, CDR2 SQIVND (reference sequence). The CDR3 is made up of 14 amino acids. The J segment lost 6 bases and the V segment lost 3 bases, leaving 4 bases of the junction unmatched. In nucleotides, the CDR3 is TGTGCCAGTAGTATGGGACAGGGGATCGCTGAAGCTTTCTTT. Protein: CASSMGQGIAEAFF.

V usage is TRBV12-3 or TRBV12-4 and J usage is TRBJ2-1; 8 bases fit TRBD2. The V segment lost 6 bases and the J segment 6 bases; nucleotides outside the gene matches: 4. CDR3 size: 13 residues. The CDR3 protein is CASSRTSSNEQFF. The DNA for the CDR3 is TGTGCCAGCAGCCGGACTAGCAGCAATGAGCAGTTCTTC.

This chain joins TRBV5-5 and TRBJ1-5; D is possibly TRBD1 (5 bases). CDR1 and CDR2 (germline): SGHKS, YYEKEE (reference sequence). V shed 4 bases and J shed 3 bases, with 17 bases lying between them. The CDR3 extends over 16 amino acids. For the CDR3, the DNA is TGTGCCAGCAGCCATCGAATGCTAGGGGTCAATCAGCCCCAGCATTTT. Translation gives CASSHRMLGVNQPQHF.

The chain is built from TRBV28 and TRBJ2-1, with TRBD1 identical over 10 bases. Germline loops: CDR1 MDHEN, CDR2 SYDVKM. CDR3 length equals 14 residues. Trimming took 4 bases from V and 5 from J; bases not matched to a gene: 2. The CDR3 region has the DNA TGTGCCAGCAGTTGGGACAGGGGAGACAATGAGCAGTTCTTC. Residues: CASSWDRGDNEQFF. The full variable domain, completed using reference TRBV28 and TRBJ2-1, is DVKVTQSSRYLVKRTGEKVFLECVQDMDHENMFWYRQDPGLGLRLIYFSYDVKMKEKGDIPEGYSVSREKKERFSLILESASTNQTSMYLCASSWDRGDNEQFFGPGTRLTVL.